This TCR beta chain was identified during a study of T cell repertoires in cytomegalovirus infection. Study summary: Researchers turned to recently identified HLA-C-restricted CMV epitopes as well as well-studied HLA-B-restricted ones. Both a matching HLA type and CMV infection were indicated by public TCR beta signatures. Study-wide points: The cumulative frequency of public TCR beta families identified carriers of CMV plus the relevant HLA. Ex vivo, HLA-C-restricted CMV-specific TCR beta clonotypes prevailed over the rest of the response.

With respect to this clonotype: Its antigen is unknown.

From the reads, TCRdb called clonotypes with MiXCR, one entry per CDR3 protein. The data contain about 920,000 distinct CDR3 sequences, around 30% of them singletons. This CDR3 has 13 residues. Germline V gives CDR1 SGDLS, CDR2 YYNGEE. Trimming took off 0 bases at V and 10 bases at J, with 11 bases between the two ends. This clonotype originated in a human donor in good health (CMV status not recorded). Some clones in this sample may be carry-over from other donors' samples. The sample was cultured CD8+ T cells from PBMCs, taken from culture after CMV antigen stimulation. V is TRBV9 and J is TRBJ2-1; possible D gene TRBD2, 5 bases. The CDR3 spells CASSVGTPVEQFF. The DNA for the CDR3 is TGTGCCAGCAGCGTAGGGACTCCTGTCGAGCAGTTCTTC. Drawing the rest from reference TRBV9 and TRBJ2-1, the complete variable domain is DSGVTQTPKHLITATGQRVTLRCSPRSGDLSVYWYQQSLDQGLQFLIQYYNGEERAKGNILERFSAQQFPDLHSELNLSSLELGDSALYFCASSVGTPVEQFFGPGTRLTVL.